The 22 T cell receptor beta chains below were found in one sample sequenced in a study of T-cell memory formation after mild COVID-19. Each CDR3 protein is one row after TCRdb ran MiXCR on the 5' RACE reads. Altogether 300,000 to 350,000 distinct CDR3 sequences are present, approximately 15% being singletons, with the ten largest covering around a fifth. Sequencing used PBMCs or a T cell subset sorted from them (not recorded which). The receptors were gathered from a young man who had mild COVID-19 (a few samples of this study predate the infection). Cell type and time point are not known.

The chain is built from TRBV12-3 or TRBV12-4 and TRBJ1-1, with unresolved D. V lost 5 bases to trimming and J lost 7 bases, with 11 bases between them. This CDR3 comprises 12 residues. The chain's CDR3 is CASSRGRLEAFF. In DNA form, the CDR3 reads TGTGCCAGCAGTCGCGGACGGCTTGAAGCTTTCTTT.

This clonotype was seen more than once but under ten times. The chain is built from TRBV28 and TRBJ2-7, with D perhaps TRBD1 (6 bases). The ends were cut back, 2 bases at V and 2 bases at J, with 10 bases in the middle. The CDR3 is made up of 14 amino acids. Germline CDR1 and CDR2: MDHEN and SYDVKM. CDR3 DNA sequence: TGTGCCAGCAGTTTACCGGACAGCCCCTACGAGCAGTACGTC. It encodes CASSLPDSPYEQYV.

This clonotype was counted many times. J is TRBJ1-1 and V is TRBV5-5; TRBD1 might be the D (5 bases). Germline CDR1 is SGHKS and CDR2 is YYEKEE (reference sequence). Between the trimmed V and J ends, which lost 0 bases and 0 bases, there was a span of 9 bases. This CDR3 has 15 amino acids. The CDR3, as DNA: TGTGCCAGCAGCTTGGAAGGGGCGCTGAACACTGAAGCTTTCTTT. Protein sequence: CASSLEGALNTEAFF.

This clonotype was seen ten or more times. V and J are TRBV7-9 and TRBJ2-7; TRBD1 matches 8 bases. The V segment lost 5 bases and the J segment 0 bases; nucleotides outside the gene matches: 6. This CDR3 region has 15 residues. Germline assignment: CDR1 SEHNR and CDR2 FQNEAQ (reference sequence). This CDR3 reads CASSHRGKSSYEQYF. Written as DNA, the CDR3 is TGTGCCAGCAGCCACAGGGGGAAAAGCTCCTACGAGCAGTACTTC.

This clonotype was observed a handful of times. The CDR3 reads CASSPPGEHTDTQYF. CDR3 bases: TGTGCCAGCTCACCACCGGGGGAACACACAGATACGCAGTATTTT. The gene calls are TRBV18 and TRBJ2-3; either TRBD1 or TRBD2 may supply D (5 bases each). V was trimmed by 0 bases and J by 2 bases, leaving 9 bases between them. The CDR3 consists of 15 residues. The germline V gene encodes CDR1 KGHSH and CDR2 LQKENI.

In DNA form, the CDR3 reads TGTGCCAGCAGTCCCCGGGACAGGGGGACCCAGTACTTC. This codes for CASSPRDRGTQYF. The chain combines TRBV6-5 with TRBJ2-5; 10 positions match TRBD1. Trimming cost V 5 bases and J 7 bases; bases outside gene matches: 4. Germline-derived CDR1 and CDR2 are MNHEY and SVGAGI. The CDR3 length is 13 residues.

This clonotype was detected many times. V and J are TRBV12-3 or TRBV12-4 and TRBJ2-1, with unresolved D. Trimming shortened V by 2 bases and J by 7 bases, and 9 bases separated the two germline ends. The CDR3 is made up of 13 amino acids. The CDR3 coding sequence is TGTGCCAGCAGTTTAAGCTCTGTTAATGAGCAGTTCTTC. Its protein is CASSLSSVNEQFF.

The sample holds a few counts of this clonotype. Here the CDR3 DNA reads TGCAGCGTTGATCGGCTAGCGGGGGGCCGCCGCAGCACAGATACGCAGTATTTT. It is translated as CSVDRLAGGRRSTDTQYF. J is TRBJ2-3 and V is TRBV29-1; 11 nucleotides agree with TRBD2. Per the germline V gene, CDR1 is SQVTM and CDR2 is ANQGSEA. The ends lost 3 bases at V and 0 bases at J; junction bases unmatched: 11. This CDR3 contains 18 residues.

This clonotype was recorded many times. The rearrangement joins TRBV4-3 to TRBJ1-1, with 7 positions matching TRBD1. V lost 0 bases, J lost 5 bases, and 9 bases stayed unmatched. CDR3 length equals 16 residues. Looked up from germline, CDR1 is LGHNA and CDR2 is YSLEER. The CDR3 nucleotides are TGCGCCAGCAGCCAAGATTTGAGACAGGGAGGAACTGAAGCTTTCTTT. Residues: CASSQDLRQGGTEAFF.

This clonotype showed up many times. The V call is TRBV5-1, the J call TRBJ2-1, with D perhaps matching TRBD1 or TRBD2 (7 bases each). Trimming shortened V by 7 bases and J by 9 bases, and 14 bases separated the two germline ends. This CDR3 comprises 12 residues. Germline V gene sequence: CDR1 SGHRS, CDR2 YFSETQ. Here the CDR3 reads CASDTGEGEQFF. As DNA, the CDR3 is TGCGCCAGCGATACAGGGGAGGGTGAGCAGTTCTTC.

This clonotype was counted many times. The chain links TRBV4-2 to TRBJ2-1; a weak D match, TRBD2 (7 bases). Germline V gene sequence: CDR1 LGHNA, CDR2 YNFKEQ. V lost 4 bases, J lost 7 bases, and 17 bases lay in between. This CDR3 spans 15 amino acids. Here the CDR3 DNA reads TGTGCCAGCAGCCCCCGGTTGGAGGGGGGGAATGAGCAGTTCTTC. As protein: CASSPRLEGGNEQFF.

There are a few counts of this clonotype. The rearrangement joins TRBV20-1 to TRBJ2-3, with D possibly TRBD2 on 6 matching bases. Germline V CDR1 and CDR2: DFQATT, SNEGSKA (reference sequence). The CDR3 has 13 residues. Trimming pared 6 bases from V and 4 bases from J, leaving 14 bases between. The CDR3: CSALYRGADTQYF. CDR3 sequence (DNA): TGCAGTGCATTGTATCGCGGGGCAGATACGCAGTATTTT.

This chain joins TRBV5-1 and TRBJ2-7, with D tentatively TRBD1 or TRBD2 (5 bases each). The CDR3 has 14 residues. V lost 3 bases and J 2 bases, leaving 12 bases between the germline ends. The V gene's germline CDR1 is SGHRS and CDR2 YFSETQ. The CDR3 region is CASSYRDVAYEQYF. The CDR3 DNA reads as TGCGCCAGCAGCTACCGGGACGTAGCCTACGAGCAGTACTTC. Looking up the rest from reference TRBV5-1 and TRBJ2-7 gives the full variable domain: KAGVTQTPRYLIKTRGQQVTLSCSPISGHRSVSWYQQTPGQGLQFLFEYFSETQRNKGNFPGRFSGRQFSNSRSEMNVSTLELGDSALYLCASSYRDVAYEQYFGPGTRLTVT.

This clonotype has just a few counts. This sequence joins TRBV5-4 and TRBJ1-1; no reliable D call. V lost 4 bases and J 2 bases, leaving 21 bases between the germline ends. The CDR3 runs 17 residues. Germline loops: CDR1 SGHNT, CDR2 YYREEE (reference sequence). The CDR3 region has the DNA TGTGCCAGCAGCGCGAGTGGAGGGAGATTCATCAACACTGAAGCTTTCTTT. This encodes CASSASGGRFINTEAFF.

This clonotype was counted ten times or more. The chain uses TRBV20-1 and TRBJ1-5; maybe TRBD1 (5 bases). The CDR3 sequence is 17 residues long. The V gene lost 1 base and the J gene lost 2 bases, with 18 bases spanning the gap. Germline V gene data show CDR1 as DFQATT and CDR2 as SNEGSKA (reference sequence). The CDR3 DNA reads TGCAGTGCTAGAGTCGGACACGCACCCTATGGCAATCAGCCCCAGCATTTT. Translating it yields CSARVGHAPYGNQPQHF.

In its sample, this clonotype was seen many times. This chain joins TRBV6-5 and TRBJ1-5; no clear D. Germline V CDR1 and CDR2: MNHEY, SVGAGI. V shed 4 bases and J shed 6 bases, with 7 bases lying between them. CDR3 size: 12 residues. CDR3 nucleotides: TGTGCCAGCAGTTCTTTAGGTCAGCCCCAGCATTTT. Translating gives CASSSLGQPQHF.

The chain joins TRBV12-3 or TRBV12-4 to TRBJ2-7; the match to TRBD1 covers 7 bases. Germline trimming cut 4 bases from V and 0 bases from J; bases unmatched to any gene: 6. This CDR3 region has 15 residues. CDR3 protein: CASSSPHRGSYEQYF. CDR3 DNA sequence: TGTGCCAGCAGTTCGCCCCACAGGGGCTCCTACGAGCAGTACTTC.

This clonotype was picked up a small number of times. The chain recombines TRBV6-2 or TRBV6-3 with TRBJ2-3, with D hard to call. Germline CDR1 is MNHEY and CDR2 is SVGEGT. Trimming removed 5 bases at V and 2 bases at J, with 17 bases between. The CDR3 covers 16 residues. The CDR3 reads CASSPPTYATTDTQYF. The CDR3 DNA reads TGTGCCAGCAGTCCCCCGACCTACGCAACCACAGATACGCAGTATTTT.

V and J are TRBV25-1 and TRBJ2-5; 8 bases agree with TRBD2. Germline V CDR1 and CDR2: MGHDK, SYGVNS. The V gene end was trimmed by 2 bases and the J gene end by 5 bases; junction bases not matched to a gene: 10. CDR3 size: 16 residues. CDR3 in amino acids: CASSERGRGGRETQYF. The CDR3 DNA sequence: TGTGCCAGCAGTGAACGAGGACGGGGGGGCCGTGAGACCCAGTACTTC.

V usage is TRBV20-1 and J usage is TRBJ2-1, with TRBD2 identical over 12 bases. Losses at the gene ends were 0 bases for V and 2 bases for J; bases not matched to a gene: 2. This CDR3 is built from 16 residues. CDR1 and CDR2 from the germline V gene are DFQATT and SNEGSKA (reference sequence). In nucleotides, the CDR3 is TGCAGTGCTAGAGAGTCTAGCGGGAGGGCCTACAATGAGCAGTTCTTC. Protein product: CSARESSGRAYNEQFF.

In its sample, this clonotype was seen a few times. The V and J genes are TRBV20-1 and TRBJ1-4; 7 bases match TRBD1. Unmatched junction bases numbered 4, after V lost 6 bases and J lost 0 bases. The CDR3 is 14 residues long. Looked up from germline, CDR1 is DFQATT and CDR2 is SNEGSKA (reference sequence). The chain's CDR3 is CSARDRATNEKLFF. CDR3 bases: TGCAGTGCGAGGGACAGAGCAACTAATGAAAAACTGTTTTTT.

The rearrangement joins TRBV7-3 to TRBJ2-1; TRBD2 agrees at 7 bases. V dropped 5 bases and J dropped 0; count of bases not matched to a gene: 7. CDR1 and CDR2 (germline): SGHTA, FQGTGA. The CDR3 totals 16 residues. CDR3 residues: CASSRLGGSSYNEQFF. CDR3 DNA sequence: TGTGCCAGCAGCCGACTGGGAGGGAGCTCCTACAATGAGCAGTTCTTC.